This T cell receptor (beta chain) comes out of a study of Ad26.COV2.S vaccination and SARS-CoV-2 variants. Study-level results: Vaccinees reportedly had broad spike-specific CD8+ and CD4+ T cell responses. It was vaccine recipients, not placebo recipients, who had the higher spike-specific TCR breadth. Across vaccine and placebo recipients, the breadth of non-spike TCRs was similar.

Assay: immunoSEQ multiplex PCR; the TCRdb copy retains only in-frame clones and omits some. The sample records about 350,000 clones, about 91% being singletons. This CDR3 has 18 amino acids. Germline V lookup: CDR1 MNHNY, CDR2 SVGAGI (reference sequence). After removal of 6 bases from V and 3 bases from J, the junction contained 16 bases not matched to a gene. A note on this clone: Its cognate antigen is unknown.

The sequence came from a human donor who had recovered from COVID-19. The sequenced sample was peripheral blood, obtained after recovery from COVID-19. This chain connects TRBV6-6 to TRBJ2-7, with 11 bases lining up with TRBD1. The CDR3 DNA follows: TGTGCCAGCAGCCGATTCCACATACCGGGACAGGGGGACTACGAGCAGTACTTC. It is translated as CASSRFHIPGQGDYEQYF.